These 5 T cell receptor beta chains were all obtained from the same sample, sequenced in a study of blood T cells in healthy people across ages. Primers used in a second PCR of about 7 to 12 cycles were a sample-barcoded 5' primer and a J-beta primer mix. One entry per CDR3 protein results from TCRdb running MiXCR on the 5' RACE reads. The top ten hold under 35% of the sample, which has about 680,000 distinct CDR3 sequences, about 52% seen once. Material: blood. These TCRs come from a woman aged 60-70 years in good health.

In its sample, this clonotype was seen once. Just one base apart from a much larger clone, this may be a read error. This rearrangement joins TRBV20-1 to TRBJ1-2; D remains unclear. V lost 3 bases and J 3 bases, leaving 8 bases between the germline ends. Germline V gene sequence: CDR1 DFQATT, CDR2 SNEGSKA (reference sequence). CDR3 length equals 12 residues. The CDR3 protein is CSARDWDYGYTF. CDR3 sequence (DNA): TGCAGTGCTAGGGACTGGGACTATGGCTACACCTTC.

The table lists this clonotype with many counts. The CDR3 sequence: CASSQGTGGGYEQYF. For the CDR3, the DNA is TGTGCCAGCAGCCAAGGGACAGGGGGCGGATACGAGCAGTACTTC. The chain has TRBV3-1 and TRBJ2-7, with TRBD1 matching over 11 bases. CDR1 is LGHDT and CDR2 is YNNKEL in the germline V gene (reference sequence). The CDR3 extends over 15 amino acids. V dropped 1 base and J dropped 4; count of bases not matched to a gene: 3.

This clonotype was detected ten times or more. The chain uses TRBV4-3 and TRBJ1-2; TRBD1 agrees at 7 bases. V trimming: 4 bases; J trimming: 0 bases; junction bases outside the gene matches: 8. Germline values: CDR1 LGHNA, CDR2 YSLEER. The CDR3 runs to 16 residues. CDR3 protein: CASSLRTGPSNYGYTF. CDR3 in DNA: TGCGCCAGCAGCCTCCGGACAGGCCCCTCTAACTATGGCTACACCTTC.

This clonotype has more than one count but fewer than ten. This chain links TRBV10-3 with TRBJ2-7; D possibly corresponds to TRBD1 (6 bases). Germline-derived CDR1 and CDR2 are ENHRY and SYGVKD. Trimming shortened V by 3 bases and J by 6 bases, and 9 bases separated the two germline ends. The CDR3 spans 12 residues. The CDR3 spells CAISDGRGEQYF. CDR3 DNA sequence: TGTGCCATCAGTGATGGCAGGGGCGAGCAGTACTTC.

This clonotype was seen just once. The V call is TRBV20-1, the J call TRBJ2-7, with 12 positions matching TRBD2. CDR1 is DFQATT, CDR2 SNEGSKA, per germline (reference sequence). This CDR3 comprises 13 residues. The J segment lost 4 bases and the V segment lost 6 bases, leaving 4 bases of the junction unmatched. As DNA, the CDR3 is TGCAGTGCACCACTAGCGGGAGGATACGAGCAGTACTTC. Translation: CSAPLAGGYEQYF.